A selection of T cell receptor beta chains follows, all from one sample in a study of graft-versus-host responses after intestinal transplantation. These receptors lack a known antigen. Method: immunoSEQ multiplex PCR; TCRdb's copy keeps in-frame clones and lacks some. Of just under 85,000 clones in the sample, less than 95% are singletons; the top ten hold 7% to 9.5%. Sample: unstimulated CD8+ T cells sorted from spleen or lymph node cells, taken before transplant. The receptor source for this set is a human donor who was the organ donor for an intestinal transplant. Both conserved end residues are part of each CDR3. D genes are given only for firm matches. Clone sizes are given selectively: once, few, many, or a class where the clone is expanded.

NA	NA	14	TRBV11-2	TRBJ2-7	CASSPTVESYEQYF	TGTGCCAGCAGCCCTACGGTAGAATCCTACGAGCAGTACTTC
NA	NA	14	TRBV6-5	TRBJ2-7	CASSFGAGPAEQYF	TGTGCCAGCAGTTTTGGGGCTGGCCCCGCCGAGCAGTACTTC
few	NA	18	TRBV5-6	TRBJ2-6	CASQTTGGGLYGANVLTF	TGTGCCAGTCAAACTACTGGAGGGGGCTTGTACGGGGCCAACGTCCTGACTTTC
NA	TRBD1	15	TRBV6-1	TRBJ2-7	CASSEGTGGFYEQYF	TGTGCCAGCAGCGAAGGGACAGGGGGATTCTACGAGCAGTACTTC
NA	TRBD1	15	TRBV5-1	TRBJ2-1	CASSSGTGNHNEQFF	TGCGCCAGCAGCTCTGGGACAGGGAACCACAATGAGCAGTTCTTC
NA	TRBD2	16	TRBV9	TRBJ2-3	CASSTLAGVLTDTQYF	TGTGCCAGCAGCACGTTGGCGGGAGTTCTGACAGATACGCAGTATTTT
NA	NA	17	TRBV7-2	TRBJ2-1	CASSLALGPALYNEQFF	TGTGCCAGCAGCTTAGCGCTGGGGCCAGCCCTCTACAATGAGCAGTTCTTC
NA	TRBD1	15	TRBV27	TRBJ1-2	CASSPITGGFEGYTF	TGTGCCAGCAGCCCCATAACAGGGGGCTTTGAGGGCTACACCTTC
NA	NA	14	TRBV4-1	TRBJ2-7	CASSQGIRSYEQYF	TGCGCCAGCAGCCAAGGGATCAGATCCTACGAGCAGTACTTC
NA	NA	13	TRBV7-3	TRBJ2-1	CASSQRSGNEQFF	TGTGCCAGCAGTCAAAGGTCGGGGAATGAGCAGTTCTTC
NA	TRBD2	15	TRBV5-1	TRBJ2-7	CASSPGLAGVNEQYF	TGCGCCAGCAGCCCGGGACTAGCGGGGGTCAACGAGCAGTACTTC
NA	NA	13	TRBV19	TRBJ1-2	CASSIVGGSGYTF	TGTGCCAGTAGTATAGTCGGGGGCTCCGGCTACACCTTC
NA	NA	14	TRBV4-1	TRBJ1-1	CASSQGQGHTEAFF	TGCGCCAGCAGCCAAGGGCAGGGTCACACTGAAGCTTTCTTT
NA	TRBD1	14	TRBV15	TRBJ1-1	CATSLGQGVAEAFF	TGTGCCACCAGCCTCGGACAGGGGGTGGCTGAAGCTTTCTTT
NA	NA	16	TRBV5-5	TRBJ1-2	CASSLAGLLTNYGYTF	TGTGCCAGCAGCTTGGCAGGGCTACTTACTAACTATGGCTACACCTTC
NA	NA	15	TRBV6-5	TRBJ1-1	CASSYDFHPDAEAFF	TGTGCCAGCAGTTACGATTTTCATCCCGACGCTGAAGCTTTCTTT
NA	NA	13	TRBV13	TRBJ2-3	CASSLESTDTQYF	TGTGCCAGCAGCTTAGAAAGCACAGATACGCAGTATTTT
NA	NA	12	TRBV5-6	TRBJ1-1	CASSLSGDEAFF	TGTGCCAGCAGCTTGTCAGGGGATGAAGCTTTCTTT
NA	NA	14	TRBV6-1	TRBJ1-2	CASRGTGGNYGYTF	TGTGCCAGCAGAGGGACCGGGGGTAACTATGGCTACACCTTC
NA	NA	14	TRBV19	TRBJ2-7	CASSIQGSSYEQYF	TGTGCCAGTAGTATACAGGGGTCCTCCTACGAGCAGTACTTC
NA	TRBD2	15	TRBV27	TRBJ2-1	CASSLGLAGVHEQFF	TGTGCCAGCAGTTTAGGCCTAGCGGGAGTTCATGAGCAGTTCTTC
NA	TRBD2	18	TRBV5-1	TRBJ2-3	CASSPGIYGLGVPDTQYF	TGCGCCAGCAGCCCCGGAATTTATGGACTAGGGGTCCCAGATACGCAGTATTTT
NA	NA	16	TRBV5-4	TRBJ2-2	CASRTGAGRNTGELFF	TGTGCCAGCAGGACCGGTGCGGGACGGAACACCGGGGAGCTGTTTTTT
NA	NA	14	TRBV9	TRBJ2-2	CASSARLDTGELFF	TGTGCCAGCAGCGCAAGACTAGACACCGGGGAGCTGTTTTTT